Listed below are T cell receptor beta chains from one sample, sequenced in a study of T cells in localized non-small cell lung cancer. The data were produced by immunoSEQ multiplex PCR, yet TCRdb's version contains in-frame clones alone and is incomplete. The repertoire consists of some 31,000 clones, with 88% occurring once and the leading ten covering around 4.2%. Material: peripheral blood, obtained before any cancer treatment. These receptors originate from a woman aged 40-70 years with stage I lung adenocarcinoma. Both conserved end residues are part of each CDR3. Each record gives: clone size, V gene, J gene, D gene, CDR3 DNA, CDR3 protein. A D gene is named only where the DNA matches it firmly. Clone size appears in some rows only: once, few, many, or a class for an expanded clone.

clone_size: -; v_call: TRBV6-1; j_call: TRBJ1-2; d_call: TRBD1; cdr3_nt: TGTGCCAGTCCCTCGGGACAGGGGCTACGTGGCTACACCTTC; cdr3_aa: CASPSGQGLRGYTF
clone_size: -; v_call: TRBV5-4; j_call: TRBJ2-5; d_call: -; cdr3_nt: TGTGCCAGCAGCTTTAGAGAGACCCAGTACTTC; cdr3_aa: CASSFRETQYF
clone_size: once; v_call: TRBV30; j_call: TRBJ2-5; d_call: -; cdr3_nt: TGTGCCTGGAGTCCTTGGGGATCGGAGACCCAGTACTTC; cdr3_aa: CAWSPWGSETQYF
clone_size: few; v_call: TRBV29-1; j_call: TRBJ1-4; d_call: -; cdr3_nt: TGCAGCGTTGAATTGGGAGGGAATGAAAAACTGTTTTTT; cdr3_aa: CSVELGGNEKLFF
clone_size: -; v_call: TRBV6-1; j_call: TRBJ1-5; d_call: -; cdr3_nt: TGTGCCAGCAGTGAAGAGGTGCTCAGCAATCAGCCCCAGCATTTT; cdr3_aa: CASSEEVLSNQPQHF
clone_size: -; v_call: TRBV21-1; j_call: TRBJ2-7; d_call: -; cdr3_nt: TGTGCCAGCAGCAAATTTCTAGTCCTGATCTACGAGCAGTACTTC; cdr3_aa: CASSKFLVLIYEQYF
clone_size: -; v_call: TRBV7-2; j_call: TRBJ2-7; d_call: -; cdr3_nt: TGTGCCAGCAGCTCCGGAGGGGGGTCCTACGAGCAGTACTTC; cdr3_aa: CASSSGGGSYEQYF
clone_size: -; v_call: TRBV19; j_call: TRBJ1-1; d_call: -; cdr3_nt: TGTGCCAGTAGCTATGGAGGGGGGCACACTGAAGCTTTCTTT; cdr3_aa: CASSYGGGHTEAFF
clone_size: -; v_call: TRBV7-6; j_call: TRBJ1-1; d_call: -; cdr3_nt: TGTGCCAGCAGCTTAGTTCCAGGGGTGAACACTGAAGCTTTCTTT; cdr3_aa: CASSLVPGVNTEAFF
clone_size: -; v_call: TRBV11-3; j_call: TRBJ2-1; d_call: TRBD2; cdr3_nt: TGTGCCAGCAGCGTTAGCGGGGGGGGAGCGCGTCAGTTCTTC; cdr3_aa: CASSVSGGGARQFF
clone_size: -; v_call: TRBV7-5; j_call: TRBJ2-7; d_call: -; cdr3_nt: TGTGCCAGAAGCTTAGGGACTAGCGGGGGCCTCCTCTACGAGCAGTACTTC; cdr3_aa: CARSLGTSGGLLYEQYF
clone_size: -; v_call: TRBV7-8; j_call: TRBJ1-4; d_call: TRBD1; cdr3_nt: TGTGCCAGCAGCCTTCCGGGACAGCTAAATGAAAAACTGTTTTTT; cdr3_aa: CASSLPGQLNEKLFF
clone_size: -; v_call: TRBV5-1; j_call: TRBJ2-5; d_call: TRBD2; cdr3_nt: TGCGCCAGCAGCCAAGGACTAGCGGGGATGGTATTTATGGAGACCCAGTACTTC; cdr3_aa: CASSQGLAGMVFMETQYF
clone_size: -; v_call: TRBV11-3; j_call: TRBJ1-1; d_call: TRBD1; cdr3_nt: TGTGCCAGCAGCCGGGACAGCACTGAAGCTTTCTTT; cdr3_aa: CASSRDSTEAFF
clone_size: -; v_call: TRBV29-1; j_call: TRBJ2-2; d_call: -; cdr3_nt: TGCAGCGTTGACAACAGGGAGGCCGGGGAGCTGTTTTTT; cdr3_aa: CSVDNREAGELFF
clone_size: once; v_call: TRBV6-1; j_call: TRBJ1-2; d_call: TRBD1; cdr3_nt: TGTGCCAGCAACAGGGGTTCCGGGGGCTACACCTTC; cdr3_aa: CASNRGSGGYTF
clone_size: few; v_call: TRBV9; j_call: TRBJ1-2; d_call: -; cdr3_nt: TGTGCCAGCAGCGCAACCGACACCGGGCGAAACTATGGCTACACCTTC; cdr3_aa: CASSATDTGRNYGYTF
clone_size: -; v_call: TRBV6-5; j_call: TRBJ1-6; d_call: -; cdr3_nt: TGTGCCAGCGGAATAAATAATTCACCCCTCCACTTT; cdr3_aa: CASGINNSPLHF
clone_size: -; v_call: TRBV10-2; j_call: TRBJ2-3; d_call: TRBD2; cdr3_nt: TGCGCCAGCAGTGGGCCGGGGGGGCCAACAGATACGCAGTATTTT; cdr3_aa: CASSGPGGPTDTQYF
clone_size: -; v_call: TRBV7-9; j_call: TRBJ1-2; d_call: -; cdr3_nt: TGTGCCAGCAGCCCCCCTCTAGGAGGGGAGGTCCGTGGTGGTGGCTACACCTTC; cdr3_aa: CASSPPLGGEVRGGGYTF
clone_size: -; v_call: TRBV7-8; j_call: TRBJ1-5; d_call: -; cdr3_nt: TGTGCCAGCAGCTTATTGCCAGCGTCTGGTGGTCAGCCCCAGCATTTT; cdr3_aa: CASSLLPASGGQPQHF
clone_size: -; v_call: TRBV2; j_call: TRBJ2-5; d_call: -; cdr3_nt: TGTGCCAGCAGTGAAGCTCCCCCAGAGGAGACCCAGTACTTC; cdr3_aa: CASSEAPPEETQYF
clone_size: -; v_call: TRBV6-5; j_call: TRBJ1-4; d_call: TRBD1; cdr3_nt: TGTGCCAGCAGTCCCCTGACAGGGTCTAATGAAAAACTGTTTTTT; cdr3_aa: CASSPLTGSNEKLFF
clone_size: -; v_call: TRBV9; j_call: TRBJ1-1; d_call: -; cdr3_nt: TGTGCCAGCAGCGTAGCTGGGGCAGGATTGAACACTGAAGCTTTCTTT; cdr3_aa: CASSVAGAGLNTEAFF
clone_size: few; v_call: TRBV7-2; j_call: TRBJ1-2; d_call: -; cdr3_nt: TGTGCCAGCAGCTTAGGTGGGGCTGGCTATGGCTACACCTTC; cdr3_aa: CASSLGGAGYGYTF
clone_size: -; v_call: TRBV7-9; j_call: TRBJ2-3; d_call: -; cdr3_nt: TGTGCCAGCAGCTTAGTTATAGGGAGCGCAGATACGCAGTATTTT; cdr3_aa: CASSLVIGSADTQYF
clone_size: -; v_call: TRBV20-1; j_call: TRBJ2-3; d_call: -; cdr3_nt: TGCAGTGCTAGAAGAGGAGATACGCAGTATTTT; cdr3_aa: CSARRGDTQYF
clone_size: -; v_call: TRBV2; j_call: TRBJ2-7; d_call: -; cdr3_nt: TGTGCCAGCAGTGGGACAGCCTACGAGCAGTACTTC; cdr3_aa: CASSGTAYEQYF
clone_size: once; v_call: TRBV5-1; j_call: TRBJ2-7; d_call: -; cdr3_nt: TGCGCCAGCAGCTTGGTTCTGCGAAACGAGCAGTACTTC; cdr3_aa: CASSLVLRNEQYF
clone_size: -; v_call: TRBV18; j_call: TRBJ2-4; d_call: TRBD1; cdr3_nt: TGTGCCAGCTCATCAGGACAGGGGAAGCTAAACATTCAGTACTTC; cdr3_aa: CASSSGQGKLNIQYF
clone_size: -; v_call: TRBV20-1; j_call: TRBJ2-1; d_call: -; cdr3_nt: TGCAGTGCTCCCATTTACAATGAGCAGTTCTTC; cdr3_aa: CSAPIYNEQFF
clone_size: -; v_call: TRBV27; j_call: TRBJ1-1; d_call: -; cdr3_nt: TGTGCCAGCAGTTTAGCGGATAACACTGAAGCTTTCTTT; cdr3_aa: CASSLADNTEAFF
clone_size: -; v_call: TRBV7-2; j_call: TRBJ2-5; d_call: -; cdr3_nt: TGTGCCAGCAGCTGGGGGGCCCAAGAGACCCAGTACTTC; cdr3_aa: CASSWGAQETQYF
clone_size: once; v_call: TRBV4-1; j_call: TRBJ2-7; d_call: -; cdr3_nt: TGCGCCAGCAGCGACCATTCAGGTAGCTCTATTATCTCCTACGAGCAGTACTTC; cdr3_aa: CASSDHSGSSIISYEQYF
clone_size: -; v_call: TRBV5-1; j_call: TRBJ1-2; d_call: TRBD1; cdr3_nt: TGCGCCAGCAGCCGAAGGGACAGCTCAAGGGACGGCTACACCTTC; cdr3_aa: CASSRRDSSRDGYTF
clone_size: -; v_call: TRBV5-6; j_call: TRBJ2-1; d_call: TRBD1; cdr3_nt: TGTGCCAGCAGATTGACAGGGGTGGGGGAGCAGTTCTTC; cdr3_aa: CASRLTGVGEQFF
clone_size: -; v_call: TRBV11-3; j_call: TRBJ1-2; d_call: -; cdr3_nt: TGTGCCAGCACCAAATCAGGCAAAGGCTATGGCTACACCTTC; cdr3_aa: CASTKSGKGYGYTF
clone_size: -; v_call: TRBV4-1; j_call: TRBJ2-7; d_call: TRBD1; cdr3_nt: TGCGCCAGCAGAGTCCAGGACAGGTTCCCCGAGCAGTACTTC; cdr3_aa: CASRVQDRFPEQYF
clone_size: -; v_call: TRBV5-1; j_call: TRBJ2-5; d_call: -; cdr3_nt: TGCGCCAGCAGCCCTTGGACAGCAGAGACCCAGTACTTC; cdr3_aa: CASSPWTAETQYF
clone_size: few; v_call: TRBV7-9; j_call: TRBJ1-5; d_call: -; cdr3_nt: TGTGCCAGCAGCTTAGGGCAGGGTAGCAATCAGCCCCAGCATTTT; cdr3_aa: CASSLGQGSNQPQHF
clone_size: few; v_call: TRBV18; j_call: TRBJ1-6; d_call: -; cdr3_nt: TGTGCCAGCCAGGGAGGACAGTTTAATTCACCCCTCCACTTT; cdr3_aa: CASQGGQFNSPLHF
clone_size: -; v_call: TRBV7-9; j_call: TRBJ2-1; d_call: TRBD1; cdr3_nt: TGTGCCAGCAGCTTAGGTGGGACAGTTAACAATGAGCAGTTCTTC; cdr3_aa: CASSLGGTVNNEQFF
clone_size: -; v_call: TRBV5-1; j_call: TRBJ2-3; d_call: -; cdr3_nt: TGCGCCAGCAGCTTGGGGACTCAAATCACAGATACGCAGTATTTT; cdr3_aa: CASSLGTQITDTQYF
clone_size: once; v_call: TRBV18; j_call: TRBJ2-1; d_call: -; cdr3_nt: TGTGCCAGCTCACCACCGGTAGGGTACAATGAGCAGTTCTTC; cdr3_aa: CASSPPVGYNEQFF